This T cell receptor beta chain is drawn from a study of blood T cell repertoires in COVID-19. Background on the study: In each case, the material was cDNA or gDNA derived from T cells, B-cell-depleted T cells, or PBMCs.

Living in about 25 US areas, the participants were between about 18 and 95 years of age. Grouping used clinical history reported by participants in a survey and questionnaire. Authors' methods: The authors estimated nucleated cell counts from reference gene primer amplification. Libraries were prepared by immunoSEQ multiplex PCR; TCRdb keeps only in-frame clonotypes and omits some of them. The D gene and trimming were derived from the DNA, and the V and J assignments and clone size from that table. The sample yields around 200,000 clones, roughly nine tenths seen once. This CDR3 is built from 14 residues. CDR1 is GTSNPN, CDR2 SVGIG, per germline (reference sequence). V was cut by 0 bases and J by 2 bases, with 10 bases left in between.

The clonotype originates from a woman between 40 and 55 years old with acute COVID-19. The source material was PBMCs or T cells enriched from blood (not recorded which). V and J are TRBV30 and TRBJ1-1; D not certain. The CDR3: CAWSVQSFNTEAFF. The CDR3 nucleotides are TGTGCCTGGAGTGTACAATCATTCAACACTGAAGCTTTCTTT.